The present TCR beta chain was sequenced within a study of cytomegalovirus exposure and HLA in healthy donors. The primer mix had 60 Vbeta and 13 Jbeta primers. Assay used: immunoSEQ multiplex PCR; TCRdb lists only in-frame clones, some missing. The sample shows some 270,000 clones, 92% of them seen only once. The CDR3 runs 18 residues. V lost 7 bases and J lost 4; bases outside the gene matches: 18. Germline V gene lookup returns CDR1 SGHNT and CDR2 YENEEA. This TCR came from a girl aged 2-10 years in good health and CMV-seronegative. The sample consisted of PBMCs. This chain links TRBV11-3 with TRBJ1-4, with 7 bases aligning to TRBD1. The CDR3 here is CASIQRDRGHRSNEKLFF. The CDR3 DNA reads as TGTGCCAGCATCCAAAGGGATAGGGGGCACCGGAGTAATGAAAAACTGTTTTTT.